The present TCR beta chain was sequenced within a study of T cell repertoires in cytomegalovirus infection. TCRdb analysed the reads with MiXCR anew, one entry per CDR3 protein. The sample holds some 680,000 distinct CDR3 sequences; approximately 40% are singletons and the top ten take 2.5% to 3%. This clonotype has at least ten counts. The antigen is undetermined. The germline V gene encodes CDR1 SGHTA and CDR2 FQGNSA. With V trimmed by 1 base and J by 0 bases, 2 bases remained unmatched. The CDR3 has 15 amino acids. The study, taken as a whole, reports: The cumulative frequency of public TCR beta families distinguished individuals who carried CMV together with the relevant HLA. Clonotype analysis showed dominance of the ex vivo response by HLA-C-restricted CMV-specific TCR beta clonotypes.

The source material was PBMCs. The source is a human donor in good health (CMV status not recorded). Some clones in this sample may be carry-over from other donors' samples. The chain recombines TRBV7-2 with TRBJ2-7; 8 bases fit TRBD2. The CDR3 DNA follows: TGTGCCAGCAGCTTAGTCGGGAGGGCCTCCTACGAGCAGTACTTC. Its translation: CASSLVGRASYEQYF.